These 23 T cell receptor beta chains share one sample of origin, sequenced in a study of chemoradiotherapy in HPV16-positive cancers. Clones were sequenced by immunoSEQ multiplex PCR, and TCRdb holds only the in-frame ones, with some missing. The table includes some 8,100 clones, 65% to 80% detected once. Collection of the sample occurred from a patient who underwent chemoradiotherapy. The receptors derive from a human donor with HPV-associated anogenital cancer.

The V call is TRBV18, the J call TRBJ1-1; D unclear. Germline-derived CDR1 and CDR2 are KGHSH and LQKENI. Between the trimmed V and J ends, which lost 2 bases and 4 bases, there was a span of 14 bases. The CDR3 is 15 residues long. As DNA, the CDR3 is TGTGCCAGCTCACCAGATGGGCAGGCGAGCACTGAAGCTTTCTTT. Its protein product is CASSPDGQASTEAFF.

The chain's CDR3 is CASSLASGGSYNEQFF. CDR3 DNA sequence: TGTGCCAGCAGCCTGGCTAGCGGGGGGTCGTACAATGAGCAGTTCTTC. The chain is built from TRBV9 and TRBJ2-1; TRBD2 matches at 11 bases. This CDR3 contains 16 residues. Germline V gives CDR1 SGDLS, CDR2 YYNGEE. Germline trimming cut 4 bases from V and 4 bases from J; bases unmatched to any gene: 7. The full variable domain, rest sourced from reference TRBV9 and TRBJ2-1, is DSGVTQTPKHLITATGQRVTLRCSPRSGDLSVYWYQQSLDQGLQFLIQYYNGEERAKGNILERFSAQQFPDLHSELNLSSLELGDSALYFCASSLASGGSYNEQFFGPGTRLTVL.

In nucleotides, the CDR3 is TGTGCCAGCAGTTTAGTCCTACCTAGCTCTGGAAACACCATATATTTT. Translation: CASSLVLPSSGNTIYF. V usage is TRBV27 and J usage is TRBJ1-3; D not resolved. V was pared by 2 bases and J by 0 bases, with 11 bases between. This CDR3 spans 16 amino acids. CDR1 and CDR2 from the germline V gene are MNHEY and SMNVEV (reference sequence).

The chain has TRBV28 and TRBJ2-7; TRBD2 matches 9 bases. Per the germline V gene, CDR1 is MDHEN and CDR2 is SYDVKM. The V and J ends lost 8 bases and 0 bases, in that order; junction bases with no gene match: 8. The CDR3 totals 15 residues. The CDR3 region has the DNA TGTGCCAGCCGGGCTTTTAGCGGGGGCTCCTACGAGCAGTACTTC. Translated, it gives CASRAFSGGSYEQYF. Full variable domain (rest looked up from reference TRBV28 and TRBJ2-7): DVKVTQSSRYLVKRTGEKVFLECVQDMDHENMFWYRQDPGLGLRLIYFSYDVKMKEKGDIPEGYSVSREKKERFSLILESASTNQTSMYLCASRAFSGGSYEQYFGPGTRLTVT.

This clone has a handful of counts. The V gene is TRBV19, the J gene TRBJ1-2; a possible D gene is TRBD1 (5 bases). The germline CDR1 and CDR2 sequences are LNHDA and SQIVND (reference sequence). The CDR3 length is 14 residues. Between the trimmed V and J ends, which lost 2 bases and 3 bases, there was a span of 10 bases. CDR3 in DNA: TGTGCCAGTAGTATATTCCAGGGTGACTATGGCTACACCTTC. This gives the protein CASSIFQGDYGYTF.

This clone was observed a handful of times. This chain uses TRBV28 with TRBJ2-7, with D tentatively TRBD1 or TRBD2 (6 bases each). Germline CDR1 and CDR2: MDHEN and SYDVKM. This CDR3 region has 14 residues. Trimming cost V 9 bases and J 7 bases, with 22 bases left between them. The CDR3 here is CASKRRRGLLEQYF. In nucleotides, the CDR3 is TGTGCCAGTAAGCGTCGACGGGGGCTACTAGAGCAGTACTTC.

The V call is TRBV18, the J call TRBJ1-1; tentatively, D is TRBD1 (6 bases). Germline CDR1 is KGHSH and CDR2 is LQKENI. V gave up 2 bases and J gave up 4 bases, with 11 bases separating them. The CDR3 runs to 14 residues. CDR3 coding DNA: TGTGCCAGCTCACCAATGGGGGCCAGCACTGAAGCTTTCTTT. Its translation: CASSPMGASTEAFF.

CDR3 DNA sequence: TGTGCCAGCAGTCCGGCTAGCGGGGGGCCGGGGGAGACCCAGTACTTC. Its translation is CASSPASGGPGETQYF. V gene TRBV27 combines with J gene TRBJ2-5, with 11 bases identical to TRBD2. Germline V gene data show CDR1 as MNHEY and CDR2 as SMNVEV (reference sequence). V trimming: 5 bases; J trimming: 5 bases; junction bases outside the gene matches: 10. CDR3 length equals 16 residues.

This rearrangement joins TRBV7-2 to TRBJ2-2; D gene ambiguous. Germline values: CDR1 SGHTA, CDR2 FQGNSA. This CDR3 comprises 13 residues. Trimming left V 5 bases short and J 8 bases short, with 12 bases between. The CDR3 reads CASSLTGLGELFF. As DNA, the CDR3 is TGTGCCAGCAGCCTCACCGGGCTAGGGGAGCTGTTTTTT.

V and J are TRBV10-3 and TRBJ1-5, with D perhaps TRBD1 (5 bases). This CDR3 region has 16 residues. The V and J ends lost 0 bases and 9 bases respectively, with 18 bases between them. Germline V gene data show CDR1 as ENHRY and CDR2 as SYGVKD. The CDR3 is CAISESSGVGRGPQHF. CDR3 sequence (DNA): TGTGCCATCAGTGAGTCGAGCGGGGTGGGGAGGGGGCCCCAGCATTTT.

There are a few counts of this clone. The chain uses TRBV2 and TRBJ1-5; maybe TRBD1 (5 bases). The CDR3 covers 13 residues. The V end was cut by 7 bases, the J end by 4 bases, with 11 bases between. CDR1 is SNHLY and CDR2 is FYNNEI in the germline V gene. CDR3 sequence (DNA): TGTGCCAGCATGGGAGACAGAAATCAGCCCCAGCATTTT. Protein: CASMGDRNQPQHF.

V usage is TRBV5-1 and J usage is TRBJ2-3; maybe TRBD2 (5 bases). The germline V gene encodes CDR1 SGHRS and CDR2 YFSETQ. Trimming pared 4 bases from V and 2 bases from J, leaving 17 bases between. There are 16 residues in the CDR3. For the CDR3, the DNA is TGCGCCAGCAGCCCTGGACTGTCCTTGAACACAGATACGCAGTATTTT. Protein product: CASSPGLSLNTDTQYF.

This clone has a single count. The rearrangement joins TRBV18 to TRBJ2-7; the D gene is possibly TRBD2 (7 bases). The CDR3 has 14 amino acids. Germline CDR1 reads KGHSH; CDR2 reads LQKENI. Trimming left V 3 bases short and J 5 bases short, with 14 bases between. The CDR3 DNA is TGTGCCAGCTCACCGTCTCGGGGGGCCGACGAGCAGTACTTC. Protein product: CASSPSRGADEQYF.

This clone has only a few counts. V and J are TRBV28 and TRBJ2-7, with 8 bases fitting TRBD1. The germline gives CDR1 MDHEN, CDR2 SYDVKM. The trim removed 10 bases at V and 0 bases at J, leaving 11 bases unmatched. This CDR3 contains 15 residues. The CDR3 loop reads CATNVGTGNSYEQYF. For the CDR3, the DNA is TGTGCCACCAACGTTGGGACAGGAAACTCCTACGAGCAGTACTTC.

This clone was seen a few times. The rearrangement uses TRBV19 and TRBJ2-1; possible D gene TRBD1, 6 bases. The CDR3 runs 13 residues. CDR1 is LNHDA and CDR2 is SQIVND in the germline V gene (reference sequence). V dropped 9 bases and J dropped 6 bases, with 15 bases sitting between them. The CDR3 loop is CASGLKQGNEQFF. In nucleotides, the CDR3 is TGTGCCAGCGGTTTAAAACAGGGCAATGAGCAGTTCTTC. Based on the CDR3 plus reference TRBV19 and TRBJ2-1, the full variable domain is DGGITQSPKYLFRKEGQNVTLSCEQNLNHDAMYWYRQDPGQGLRLIYYSQIVNDFQKGDIAEGYSVSREKKESFPLTVTSAQKNPTAFYLCASGLKQGNEQFFGPGTRLTVL.

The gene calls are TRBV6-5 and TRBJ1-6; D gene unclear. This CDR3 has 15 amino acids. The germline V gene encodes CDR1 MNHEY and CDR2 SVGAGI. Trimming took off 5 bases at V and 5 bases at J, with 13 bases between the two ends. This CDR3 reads CASSARDGDNSPLHF. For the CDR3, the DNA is TGTGCCAGCAGTGCTCGAGACGGGGATAATTCACCCCTCCACTTT.

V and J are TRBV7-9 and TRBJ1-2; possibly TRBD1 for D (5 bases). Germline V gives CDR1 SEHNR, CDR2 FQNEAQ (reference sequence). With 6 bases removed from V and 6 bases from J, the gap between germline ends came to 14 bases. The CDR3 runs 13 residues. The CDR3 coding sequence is TGTGCCAGCAGACGGCTAGGGGTCGATGGCTACACCTTC. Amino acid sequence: CASRRLGVDGYTF.

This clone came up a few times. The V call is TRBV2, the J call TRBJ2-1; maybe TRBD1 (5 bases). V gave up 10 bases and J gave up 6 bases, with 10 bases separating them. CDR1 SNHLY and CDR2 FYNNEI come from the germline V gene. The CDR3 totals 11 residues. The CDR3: CAITDSNEQFF. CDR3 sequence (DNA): TGTGCCATTACCGACAGCAATGAGCAGTTCTTC.

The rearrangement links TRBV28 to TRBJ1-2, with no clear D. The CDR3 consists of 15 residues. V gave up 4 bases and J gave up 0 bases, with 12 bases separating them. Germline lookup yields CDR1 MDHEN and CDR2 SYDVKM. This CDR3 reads CASSSVDHANYGYTF. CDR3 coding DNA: TGTGCCAGCAGTTCCGTCGACCACGCTAACTATGGCTACACCTTC.

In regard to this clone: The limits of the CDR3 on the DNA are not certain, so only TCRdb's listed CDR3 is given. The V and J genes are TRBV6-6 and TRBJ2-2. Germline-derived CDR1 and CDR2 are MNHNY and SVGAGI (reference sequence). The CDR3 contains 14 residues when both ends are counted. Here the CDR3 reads CASSSSTYTGELFF.

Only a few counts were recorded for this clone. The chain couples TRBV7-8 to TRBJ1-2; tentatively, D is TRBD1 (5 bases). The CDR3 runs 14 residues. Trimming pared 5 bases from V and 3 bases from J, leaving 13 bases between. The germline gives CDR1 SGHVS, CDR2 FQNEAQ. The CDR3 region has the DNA TGTGCCAGCAGCCTACACGTGGGGGACTATGGCTACACCTTC. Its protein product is CASSLHVGDYGYTF. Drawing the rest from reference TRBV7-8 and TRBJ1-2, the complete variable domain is GAGVSQSPRYKVAKRGQDVALRCDPISGHVSLFWYQQALGQGPEFLTYFQNEAQLDKSGLPSDRFFAERPEGSVSTLKIQRTQQEDSAVYLCASSLHVGDYGYTFGSGTRLTVV.

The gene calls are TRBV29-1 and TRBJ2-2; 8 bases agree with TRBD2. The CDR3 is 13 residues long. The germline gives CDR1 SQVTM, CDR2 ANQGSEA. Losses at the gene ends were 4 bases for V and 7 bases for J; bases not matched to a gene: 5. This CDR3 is CSVGISGDGELFF. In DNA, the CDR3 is TGCAGCGTTGGTATTAGCGGGGACGGGGAGCTGTTTTTT.

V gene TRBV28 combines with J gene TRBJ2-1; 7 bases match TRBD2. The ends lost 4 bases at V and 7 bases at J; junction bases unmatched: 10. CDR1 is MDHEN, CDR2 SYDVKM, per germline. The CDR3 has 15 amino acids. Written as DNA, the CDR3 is TGTGCCAGCAGTTCCCCGACTAGCCCGCAAAATGAGCAGTTCTTC. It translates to CASSSPTSPQNEQFF.